The entry below gives a single TCR beta chain sequence along with its context. The entry originates in a study of CD8 T cells in Susac syndrome. V shed 4 bases and J 3 bases; nucleotides not matched to a gene: 6. Germline CDR1 SGHVS, CDR2 FQNEAQ. The CDR3 is made up of 14 amino acids. After extraction with the RNeasy kit, roughly 0.45 to 1 ug of the RNA was reverse transcribed using random hexamers. From the immunoSEQ multiplex PCR reads, TCRdb called clonotypes with MiXCR, one entry per CDR3 protein. This table holds some 180,000 distinct CDR3 sequences, over 85% found once. This receptor was identified in a human donor in good health. The sequencing sample was made of CD4+ T cells from PBMCs. The rearrangement links TRBV7-8 to TRBJ2-7, with TRBD2 identical over 7 bases. CDR3 DNA: TGTGCCAGCAGCTACAGCGGGACCCGCTACGAGCAGTACTTC. Amino acids: CASSYSGTRYEQYF. Full variable domain (outside the CDR3, taken from reference TRBV7-8 and TRBJ2-7): GAGVSQSPRYKVAKRGQDVALRCDPISGHVSLFWYQQALGQGPEFLTYFQNEAQLDKSGLPSDRFFAERPEGSVSTLKIQRTQQEDSAVYLCASSYSGTRYEQYFGPGTRLTVT.